This passage covers 2 T cell receptor beta chains from one sample sequenced in a study of control samples from healthy donors and cancer patients. TCRdb keeps only in-frame clones here, not all; method: immunoSEQ multiplex PCR. The sample has over 10,000 clones, approximately 93% seen once. Sequencing was carried out using PBMCs. The receptors originated from a man at least 80 years old with lung cancer.

The gene calls are TRBV3-1 (or the pseudogene TRBV3-2) and TRBJ1-1, with 7 bases identical to TRBD1. Germline V gene data show CDR1 as LGHDT and CDR2 as YNNKEL (reference sequence). The CDR3 is made up of 18 amino acids. V shed 3 bases and J 0 bases; nucleotides not matched to a gene: 13. DNA of the CDR3: TGTGCCAGCAGCCAGCCCCACAGGGGACGAGGGGTGAACACTGAAGCTTTCTTT. Translation gives CASSQPHRGRGVNTEAFF.

The chain combines TRBV12-5 with TRBJ2-2; D unclear. The CDR3 covers 14 residues. Between the trimmed V and J ends, which lost 6 bases and 4 bases, there was a span of 12 bases. Germline CDR1 LGHNT, CDR2 FRNRAP. The CDR3 spells CASGPPKGTGELFF. In DNA, the CDR3 is TGTGCTAGTGGACCCCCGAAGGGCACCGGGGAGCTGTTTTTT. Using reference TRBV12-5 and TRBJ2-2 for the parts outside the CDR3, the full variable domain is DARVTQTPRHKVTEMGQEVTMRCQPILGHNTVFWYRQTMMQGLELLAYFRNRAPLDDSGMPKDRFSAEMPDATLATLKIQPSEPRDSAVYFCASGPPKGTGELFFGEGSRLTVL.